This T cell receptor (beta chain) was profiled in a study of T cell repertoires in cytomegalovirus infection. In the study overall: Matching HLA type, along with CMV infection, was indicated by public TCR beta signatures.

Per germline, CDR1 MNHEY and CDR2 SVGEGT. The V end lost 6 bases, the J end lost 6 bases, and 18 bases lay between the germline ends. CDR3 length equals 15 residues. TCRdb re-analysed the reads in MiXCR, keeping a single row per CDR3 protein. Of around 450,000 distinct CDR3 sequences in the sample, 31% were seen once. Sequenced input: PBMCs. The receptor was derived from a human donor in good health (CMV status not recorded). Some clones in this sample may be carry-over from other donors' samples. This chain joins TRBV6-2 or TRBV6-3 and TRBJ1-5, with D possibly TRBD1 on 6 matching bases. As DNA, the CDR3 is TGTGCCAGCAGAAAACAGGGAAAGGGAGTTCAGCCCCAGCATTTT. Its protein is CASRKQGKGVQPQHF.